The clone carrying this T cell receptor (beta chain) was seen more than once but under ten times. This entry comes from a study of early T cells in non-severe SARS-CoV-2 infection. TCRdb itself ran the 5' RACE reads through MiXCR, one entry per CDR3 protein. This sample has 98,000 or so distinct CDR3 sequences, with approximately 12% found just once. The CDR3 spans 15 residues. V was clipped by 4 bases and J by 0 bases, with 12 bases between them. Germline CDR1 reads SGHDT; CDR2 reads YYEEEE. This clonotype originated in an adult who was a healthcare worker with PCR-confirmed SARS-CoV-2 infection or an uninfected control (not recorded which). The chain recombines TRBV5-6 with TRBJ2-3, with D hard to call. This material consisted of whole blood, taken at baseline. The CDR3 reads CASSPVPSSTDTQYF. CDR3 in DNA: TGTGCCAGCAGCCCGGTCCCTTCTAGCACAGATACGCAGTATTTT.